A selection of T cell receptor beta chains follows, all from one sample in a study of lymphopenia after photon versus proton radiotherapy. The data were produced by immunoSEQ multiplex PCR, yet TCRdb's version contains in-frame clones alone and is incomplete. Of 160,000 or so clones listed, 80% to 90% were seen once; the top ten hold about 4.4%. Here the sequenced sample was peripheral blood, taken from a patient treated with photon-based radiotherapy. The receptors shown here come from a man aged 45-65 years with gastric cancer. Both conserved end residues are part of each CDR3. The D gene is left open where the match is weak. The size field is filled for only some rows; it gives once, few, many or a size class.

TRBV30	TRBJ2-5	TRBD1	-	TGTGCCTGGAGTAGGAAAGGACAGGTTGGGGGTACAGAGACCCAGTACTTC	CAWSRKGQVGGTETQYF
TRBV29-1	TRBJ1-1	-	-	TGCAGCGTTGAAGATCAATGGGGGAGCCCTGAAGCTTTCTTT	CSVEDQWGSPEAFF
TRBV5-1	TRBJ1-2	-	-	TGCGCCAGCAGCTTGGTTGGGGAGGACTATGGCTACACCTTC	CASSLVGEDYGYTF
TRBV29-1	TRBJ2-5	TRBD1	-	TGCAGCGTAGGGGGCGGCCTCCAAGAGACCCAGTACTTC	CSVGGGLQETQYF
TRBV5-1	TRBJ1-2	-	-	TGCGCCAGCAGCTTGGCCCAAGTAGCAGGGTTTGGCTACACCTTC	CASSLAQVAGFGYTF
TRBV2	TRBJ1-5	TRBD1	-	TGTGCCAGCGGAGGACAGGGAGGTCAGCCCCAGCATTTT	CASGGQGGQPQHF
TRBV5-1	TRBJ2-1	TRBD1	-	TGCGCCAGCAGGGGACAGGGGTCCTACAATGAGCAGTTCTTC	CASRGQGSYNEQFF
TRBV6-1	TRBJ2-1	TRBD2	-	TGTGCCAGCAGACTAGCGCAAAACTCCTACAATGAGCAGTTCTTC	CASRLAQNSYNEQFF
TRBV25-1	TRBJ2-2	-	-	TGTGCCAGCAGCTCGGCAGGGGAGACCGGGGAGCTGTTTTTT	CASSSAGETGELFF
TRBV6-1	TRBJ2-7	-	-	TGTGCCAGCATGGAGGGCGCGGACGGGGGATGGCAGTACTTC	CASMEGADGGWQYF
TRBV2	TRBJ2-7	TRBD2	few	TGTGCCAGCAGTGAAGAAAACGGACTAGCGGGAGTGGGGGAGCAGTACTTC	CASSEENGLAGVGEQYF
TRBV7-9	TRBJ2-2	-	-	TGTGCCAGCAGCTTAGCGTTCACAGTCCAACAGGGCACCGGGGAGCTGTTTTTT	CASSLAFTVQQGTGELFF
TRBV4-2	TRBJ1-4	-	-	TGTGCCAGCAGCCAAGGGTACAGTAATGAAAAACTGTTTTTT	CASSQGYSNEKLFF
TRBV2	TRBJ2-7	TRBD1	-	TGTGCCAGCAGTGACGCGGACAGGAGCTACGAGCAGTACTTC	CASSDADRSYEQYF
TRBV4-1	TRBJ2-3	TRBD2	-	TGCGCCAGCAGCCGAGGGACTAGCGGGACTAGCACAGATACGCAGTATTTT	CASSRGTSGTSTDTQYF
TRBV19	TRBJ1-5	-	few	TGTGCCAGTAGTATAGTGGGCCTACCTAATCAGCCCCAGCATTTT	CASSIVGLPNQPQHF
TRBV6-6	TRBJ2-7	-	-	TGTGCCAGCAGTTACGGCAGGGTAACCTACGAGCAGTACTTC	CASSYGRVTYEQYF
TRBV19	TRBJ1-2	-	-	TGTGCCAGTAGTATAGGAGGGTCCAAAAGACATGGCTACACCTTC	CASSIGGSKRHGYTF
TRBV6-1	TRBJ1-2	-	-	TGTGCCAGCAGTGAACGCGGAAACTATGGCTACACCTTC	CASSERGNYGYTF
TRBV30	TRBJ2-7	-	-	TGTGCCTGGAAACAGGACAGGGAGGGGGAGCAGTACTTC	CAWKQDREGEQYF
TRBV5-4	TRBJ1-2	-	few	TGTGCCAGCAGCTTACTCCGGGACACCCGAGGCAGCTACACCTTC	CASSLLRDTRGSYTF
TRBV4-2	TRBJ1-2	-	-	TGTGCCAGCAGCCTCGCGCAGGGAGACGGCTACACCTTC	CASSLAQGDGYTF
TRBV14	TRBJ1-1	-	-	TGTGCCAGCAGCCAAGATTTGCAGAGAGGCACTGAAGCTTTCTTT	CASSQDLQRGTEAFF
TRBV5-5	TRBJ2-2	-	-	TGTGCCAGCAGCTTGGAAGGGGCCGCCGGGGAGCTGTTTTTT	CASSLEGAAGELFF
TRBV6-5	TRBJ2-2	TRBD1	-	TGTGCCAGCAGACTACAGGGGGCGCCCGGGGAGCTGTTTTTT	CASRLQGAPGELFF
TRBV6-4	TRBJ1-2	-	few	TGTGCCAGCAGTCAAGGCTACACCTTC	CASSQGYTF
TRBV29-1	TRBJ2-5	-	-	TGCAGCGTTGGCGGGGACTCACGAGAGACCCAGTACTTC	CSVGGDSRETQYF
TRBV7-2	TRBJ1-5	-	-	TGTGCCAGCAGCTTAGATCAAGGAAGTCAGCCCCAGCATTTT	CASSLDQGSQPQHF